The rows below give T cell receptor beta chains drawn from one sample of a study of blood T cell repertoires in COVID-19. Sequenced by immunoSEQ multiplex PCR; TCRdb stores in-frame clones only, minus some. The sample records about 460,000 clones, more than 85% being singletons. The source material was PBMCs or T cells enriched from blood (not recorded which). The source of these receptors is a woman aged 55-69 years who had recovered from COVID-19. Both conserved end residues are part of each CDR3. D genes are given only for firm matches. Clone sizes are given selectively: once, few, many, or a class where the clone is expanded.

J: TRBJ2-5
size: -
V: TRBV6-5
D: -
DNA: -
CDR3: CASSSSDREEETQYF

J: TRBJ2-1
size: -
V: TRBV7-8
D: -
DNA: TGTGCCAGCAGCTTAATGGGCCTTACAGGAAGGGGGTTCGATGAGCAGTTCTTC
CDR3: CASSLMGLTGRGFDEQFF

J: TRBJ1-2
size: -
V: TRBV6-4
D: -
DNA: TGTGCCAGCAGTCCGGGGAGATCTAACTATGGCTACACCTTC
CDR3: CASSPGRSNYGYTF

J: TRBJ2-4
size: -
V: TRBV7-8
D: -
DNA: TGTGCCAGCAGCTCATATTCGACCGGGATCAAAAACATTCAGTACTTC
CDR3: CASSSYSTGIKNIQYF

J: TRBJ2-1
size: -
V: TRBV3-1/TRBV3-2
D: TRBD2
DNA: TGTGCCAGCAGCCTGTCTCGACTAGCGGGGGCCCCAAGCTCCTACAATGAGCAGTTCTTC
CDR3: CASSLSRLAGAPSSYNEQFF

J: TRBJ1-4
size: -
V: TRBV2
D: -
DNA: TGTGCCAGCAGTGAATGGAGGGGTCCTAATGAAAAACTGTTTTTT
CDR3: CASSEWRGPNEKLFF

J: TRBJ2-3
size: -
V: TRBV5-1
D: TRBD1
DNA: TGCGCCAGCAGCTTTTTGAGGACAGGGCGGCCCACAGATACGCAGTATTTT
CDR3: CASSFLRTGRPTDTQYF

J: TRBJ1-5
size: -
V: TRBV10-3
D: -
DNA: TGTGCCATCAGTGAGTCGACAGGCAATCAGCCCCAGCATTTT
CDR3: CAISESTGNQPQHF

J: TRBJ1-3
size: -
V: TRBV9
D: -
DNA: TGTGCCAGCAGTGACGAACAGGGAAGGGTTGGAAACACCATATATTTT
CDR3: CASSDEQGRVGNTIYF

J: TRBJ1-4
size: -
V: TRBV7-6
D: -
DNA: TGTGCCAGCAGCTTGAAACCCCGAGGGTGGCATGAAAAACTGTTTTTT
CDR3: CASSLKPRGWHEKLFF

J: TRBJ2-3
size: -
V: TRBV29-1
D: TRBD1
DNA: TGCAGCGTTGCCCAGACAGGGCAGGCAGATACGCAGTATTTT
CDR3: CSVAQTGQADTQYF

J: TRBJ2-5
size: -
V: TRBV7-2
D: -
DNA: TGTGCCAGCAGCTTAGGGACTACCACCCATTACCAAGAGACCCAGTACTTC
CDR3: CASSLGTTTHYQETQYF

J: TRBJ1-5
size: -
V: TRBV4-1
D: -
DNA: TGCGCCAGCAGCCAAGGATCAGGGGTGGATCAGCCCCAGCATTTT
CDR3: CASSQGSGVDQPQHF

J: TRBJ1-6
size: few
V: TRBV5-1
D: -
DNA: TGCGCCAGCAGCCCCGATGGACAGCCTAATTCACCCCTCCACTTT
CDR3: CASSPDGQPNSPLHF

J: TRBJ2-2
size: -
V: TRBV5-1
D: -
DNA: TGCGCCAGCAGCTTATCGGGGGATGGCGGGGAGCTGTTTTTT
CDR3: CASSLSGDGGELFF

J: TRBJ1-3
size: -
V: TRBV11-3
D: -
DNA: TGTGCCAGCAGCTTAGATCCGCAGGGATTCTCTGGAAACACCATATATTTT
CDR3: CASSLDPQGFSGNTIYF

J: TRBJ2-2
size: -
V: TRBV5-1
D: -
DNA: TGCGCCAGCAGCGCATTCGACAGTGGAGTGAGAACCGGGGAGCTGTTTTTT
CDR3: CASSAFDSGVRTGELFF

J: TRBJ1-1
size: -
V: TRBV6-5
D: -
DNA: TGTGCCAGCAGGGACACCGCGAACACTGAAGCTTTCTTT
CDR3: CASRDTANTEAFF

J: TRBJ2-3
size: -
V: TRBV9
D: TRBD1
DNA: TGTGCCAGCAGCGTACGGACAGGGGGCAAGGGAGATACGCAGTATTTT
CDR3: CASSVRTGGKGDTQYF

J: TRBJ1-5
size: -
V: TRBV2
D: -
DNA: TGTGCCAGCAAGGGAGGAGGCGGCAATCAGCCCCAGCATTTT
CDR3: CASKGGGGNQPQHF

J: TRBJ1-1
size: -
V: TRBV6-5
D: -
DNA: TGTGCCAGCACCCGAGGATCTGAAGCTTTCTTT
CDR3: CASTRGSEAFF

J: TRBJ1-5
size: few
V: TRBV19
D: -
DNA: TGTGCCAGTAGGTCAGGGTATAGCAATCAGCCCCAGCATTTT
CDR3: CASRSGYSNQPQHF

J: TRBJ1-6
size: -
V: TRBV11-2
D: -
DNA: TGTGCCAGCAGCTTAGTCTATCCGGGAATGAGCTCCTATAATTCACCCCTCCACTTT
CDR3: CASSLVYPGMSSYNSPLHF